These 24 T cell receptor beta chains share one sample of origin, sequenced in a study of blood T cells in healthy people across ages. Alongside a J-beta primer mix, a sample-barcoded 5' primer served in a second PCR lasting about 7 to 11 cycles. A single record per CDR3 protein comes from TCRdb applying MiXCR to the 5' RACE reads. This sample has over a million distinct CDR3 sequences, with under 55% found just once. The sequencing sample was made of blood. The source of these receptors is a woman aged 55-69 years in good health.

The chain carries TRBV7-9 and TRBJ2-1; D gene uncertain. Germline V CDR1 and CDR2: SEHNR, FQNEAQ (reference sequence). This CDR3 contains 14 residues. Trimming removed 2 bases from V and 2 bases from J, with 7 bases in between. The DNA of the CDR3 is TGTGCCAGCAGCTTATATGGGGCCTACAATGAGCAGTTCTTC. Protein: CASSLYGAYNEQFF.

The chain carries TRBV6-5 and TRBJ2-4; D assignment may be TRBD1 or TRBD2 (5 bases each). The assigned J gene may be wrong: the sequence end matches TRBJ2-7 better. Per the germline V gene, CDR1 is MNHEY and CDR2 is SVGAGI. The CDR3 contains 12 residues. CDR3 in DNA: TGTGCCAGGGGGACGTTCGGCGGCGAGCAGTACTTC. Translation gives CARGTFGGEQYF.

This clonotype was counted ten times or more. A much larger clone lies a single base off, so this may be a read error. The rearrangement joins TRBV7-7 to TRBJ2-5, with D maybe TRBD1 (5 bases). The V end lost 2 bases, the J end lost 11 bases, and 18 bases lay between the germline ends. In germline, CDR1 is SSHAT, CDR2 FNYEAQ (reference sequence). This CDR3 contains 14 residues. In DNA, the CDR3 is TGTGCCAGCAGCTTAAAGGGGTCCGTAAATGAGCAGTACTTC. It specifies CASSLKGSVNEQYF.

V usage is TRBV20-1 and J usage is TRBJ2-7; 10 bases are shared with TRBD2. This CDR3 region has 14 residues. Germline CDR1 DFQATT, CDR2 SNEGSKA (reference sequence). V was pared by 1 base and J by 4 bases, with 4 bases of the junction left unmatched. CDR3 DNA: TGCAGTGCTAGAGCGGCTAGCGGGAGTTACGAGCAGTACTTC. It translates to CSARAASGSYEQYF.

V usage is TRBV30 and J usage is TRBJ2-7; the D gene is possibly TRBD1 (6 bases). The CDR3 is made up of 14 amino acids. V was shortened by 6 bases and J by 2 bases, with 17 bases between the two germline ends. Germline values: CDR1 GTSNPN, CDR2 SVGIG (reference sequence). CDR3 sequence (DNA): TGTGCCTGCCTCAGACAGGCCTCAGCCTACGAGCAGTACTTC. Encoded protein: CACLRQASAYEQYF.

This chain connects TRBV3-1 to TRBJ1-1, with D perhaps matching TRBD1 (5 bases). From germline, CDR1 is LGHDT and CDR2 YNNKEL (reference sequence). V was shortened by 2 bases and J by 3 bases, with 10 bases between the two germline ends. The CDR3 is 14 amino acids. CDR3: CASSQTGRDTEAFF. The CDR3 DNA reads TGTGCCAGCAGCCAAACAGGAAGGGACACTGAAGCTTTCTTT.

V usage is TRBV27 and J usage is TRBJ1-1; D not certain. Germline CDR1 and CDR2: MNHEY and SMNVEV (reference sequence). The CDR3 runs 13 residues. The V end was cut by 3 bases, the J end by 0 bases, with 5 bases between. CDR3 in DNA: TGTGCCAGCAGTTTCGGCCTGAACACTGAAGCTTTCTTT. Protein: CASSFGLNTEAFF.

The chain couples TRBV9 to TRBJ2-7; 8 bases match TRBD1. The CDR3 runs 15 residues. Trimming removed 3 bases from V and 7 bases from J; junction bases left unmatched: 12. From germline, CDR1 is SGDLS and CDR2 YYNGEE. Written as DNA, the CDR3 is TGTGCCAGCAGCGAGACCGGGACAGGACCGGCTGAGCAGTACTTC. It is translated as CASSETGTGPAEQYF.

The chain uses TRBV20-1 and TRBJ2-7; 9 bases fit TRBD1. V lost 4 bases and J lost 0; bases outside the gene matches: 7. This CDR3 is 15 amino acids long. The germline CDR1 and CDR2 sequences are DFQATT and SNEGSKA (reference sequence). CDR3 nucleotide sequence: TGCAGTGCTACCCGGACAGGGGTACACTCCTACGAGCAGTACTTC. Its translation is CSATRTGVHSYEQYF.

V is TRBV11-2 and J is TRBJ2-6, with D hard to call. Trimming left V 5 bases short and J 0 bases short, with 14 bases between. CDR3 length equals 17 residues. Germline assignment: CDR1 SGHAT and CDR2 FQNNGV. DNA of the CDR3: TGTGCCAGCAGCCCGAGTAAGTCCGTCTCTGGGGCCAACGTCCTGACTTTC. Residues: CASSPSKSVSGANVLTF.

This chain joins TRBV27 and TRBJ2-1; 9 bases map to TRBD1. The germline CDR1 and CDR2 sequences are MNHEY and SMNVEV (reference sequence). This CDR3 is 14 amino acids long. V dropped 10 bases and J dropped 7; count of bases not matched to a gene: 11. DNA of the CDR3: TGTGCCACTCAACGGGACAGGGCCACTAATGAGCAGTTCTTC. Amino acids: CATQRDRATNEQFF.

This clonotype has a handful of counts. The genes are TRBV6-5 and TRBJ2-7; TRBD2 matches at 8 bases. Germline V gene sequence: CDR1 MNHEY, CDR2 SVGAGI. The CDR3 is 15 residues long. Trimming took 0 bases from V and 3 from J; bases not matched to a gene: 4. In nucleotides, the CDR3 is TGTGCCAGCAGTTACTCAAGACTAGCGCTCTACGAGCAGTACTTC. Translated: CASSYSRLALYEQYF.

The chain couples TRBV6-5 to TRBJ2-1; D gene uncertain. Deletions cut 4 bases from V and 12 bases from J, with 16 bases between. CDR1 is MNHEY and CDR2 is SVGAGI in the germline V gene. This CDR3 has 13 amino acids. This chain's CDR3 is CASSFKQSMRQFF. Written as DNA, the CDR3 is TGTGCCAGCAGTTTTAAACAGTCGATGCGGCAGTTCTTC.

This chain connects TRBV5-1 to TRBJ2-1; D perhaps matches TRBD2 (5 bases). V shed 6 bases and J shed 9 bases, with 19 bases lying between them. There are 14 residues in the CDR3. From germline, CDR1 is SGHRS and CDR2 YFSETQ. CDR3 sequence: CASIIGNGVGEQFF. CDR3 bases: TGCGCCAGCATCATCGGGAACGGGGTCGGTGAGCAGTTCTTC.

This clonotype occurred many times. This CDR3 reads CASSVGNGRSTDTQYF. The CDR3 DNA reads as TGTGCCAGCAGCGTAGGAAACGGCCGAAGCACAGATACGCAGTATTTT. The chain recombines TRBV9 with TRBJ2-3; no reliable D call. The ends were cut back, 0 bases at V and 0 bases at J, with 11 bases in the middle. Germline assignment: CDR1 SGDLS and CDR2 YYNGEE. The CDR3 spans 16 residues.

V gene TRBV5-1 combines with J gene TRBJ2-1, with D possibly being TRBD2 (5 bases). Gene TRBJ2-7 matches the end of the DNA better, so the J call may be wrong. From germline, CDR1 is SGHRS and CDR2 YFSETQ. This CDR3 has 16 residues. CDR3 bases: TGCGCCAGCAGCCCCGCCCGGGATTCCTCCTACAATGAGCAGTACTTC. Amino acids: CASSPARDSSYNEQYF.

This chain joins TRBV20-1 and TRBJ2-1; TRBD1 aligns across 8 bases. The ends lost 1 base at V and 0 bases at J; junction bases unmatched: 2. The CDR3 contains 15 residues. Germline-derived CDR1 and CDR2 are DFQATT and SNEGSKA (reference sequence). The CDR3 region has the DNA TGCAGTGCTAGAGGACAGGGGAGCTCCTACAATGAGCAGTTCTTC. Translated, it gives CSARGQGSSYNEQFF.

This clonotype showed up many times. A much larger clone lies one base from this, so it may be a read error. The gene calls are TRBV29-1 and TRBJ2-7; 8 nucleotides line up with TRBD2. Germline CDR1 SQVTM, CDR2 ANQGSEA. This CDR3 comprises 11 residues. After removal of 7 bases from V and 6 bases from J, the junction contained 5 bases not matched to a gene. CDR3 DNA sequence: TGCAGCGGTGATCTAGCGGGCGAGCAGTACTTC. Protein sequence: CSGDLAGEQYF.

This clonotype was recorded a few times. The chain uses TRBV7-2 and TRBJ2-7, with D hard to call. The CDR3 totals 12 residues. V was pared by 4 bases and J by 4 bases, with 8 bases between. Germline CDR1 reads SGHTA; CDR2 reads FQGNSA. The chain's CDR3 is CASSSPMYEQYF. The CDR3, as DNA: TGTGCCAGCAGCTCCCCAATGTACGAGCAGTACTTC.

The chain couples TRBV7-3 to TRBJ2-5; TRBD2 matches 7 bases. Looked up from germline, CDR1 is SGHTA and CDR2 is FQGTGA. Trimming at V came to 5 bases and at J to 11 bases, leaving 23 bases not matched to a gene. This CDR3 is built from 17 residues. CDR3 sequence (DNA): TGTGCCAGCAGCCCCATAACTAGCGCCCAGGGCCCCAATGAGCAGTACTTC. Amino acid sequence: CASSPITSAQGPNEQYF.

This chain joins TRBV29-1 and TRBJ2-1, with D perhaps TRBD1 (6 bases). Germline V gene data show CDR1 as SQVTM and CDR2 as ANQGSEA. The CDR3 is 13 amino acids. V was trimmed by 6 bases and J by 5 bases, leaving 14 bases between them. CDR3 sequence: CSVRRAGDNEQFF. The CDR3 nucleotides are TGCAGCGTCCGGCGGGCAGGGGACAATGAGCAGTTCTTC.

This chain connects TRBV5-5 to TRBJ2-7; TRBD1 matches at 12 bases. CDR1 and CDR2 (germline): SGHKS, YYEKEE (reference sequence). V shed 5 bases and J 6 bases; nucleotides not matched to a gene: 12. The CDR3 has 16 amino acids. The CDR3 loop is CASRSDPGQGAGEQYF. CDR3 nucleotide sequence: TGTGCCAGCAGGTCCGATCCGGGACAGGGGGCTGGCGAGCAGTACTTC.

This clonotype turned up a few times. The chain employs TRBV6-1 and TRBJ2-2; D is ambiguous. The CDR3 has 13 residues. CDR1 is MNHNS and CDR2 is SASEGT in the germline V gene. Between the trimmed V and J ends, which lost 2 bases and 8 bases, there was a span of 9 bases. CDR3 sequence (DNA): TGTGCCAGCAGTGAACTGACGACGGGGGAGCTGTTTTTT. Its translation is CASSELTTGELFF.

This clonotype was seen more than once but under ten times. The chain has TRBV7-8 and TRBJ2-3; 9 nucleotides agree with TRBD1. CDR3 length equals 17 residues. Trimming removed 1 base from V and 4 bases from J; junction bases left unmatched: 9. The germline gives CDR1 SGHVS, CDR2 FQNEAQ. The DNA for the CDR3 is TGTGCCAGCAGCTTAGTGGACAGGGGATATTCAGCAGATACGCAGTATTTT. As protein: CASSLVDRGYSADTQYF.